These T cell receptor beta chains were read from a single sample in a study of blood T cells in healthy people across ages. Each CDR3 protein is one row after TCRdb ran MiXCR on the 5' RACE reads. The sample contains 600,000 to 850,000 distinct CDR3 sequences, 20% to 25% of which appear only once. These data were likewise used in another study, on T cells of mothers and their children.

The sample taken for sequencing was blood. Source of these receptors: a boy aged 10-17 years in good health. CDR3s include the opening cysteine and the closing phenylalanine or tryptophan. The order of the fields is V gene, clone size, J gene, D gene, CDR3 protein, CDR3 DNA. D genes are given only for firm matches. Not all rows give a size; the values are once, few, many and, for expanded clones, a class.

TRBV28	.	TRBJ1-5	TRBD1	CASSLGTGDLQPQHF	TGTGCCAGCAGTTTAGGGACAGGGGATCTGCAGCCCCAGCATTTT
TRBV5-1	.	TRBJ1-1	TRBD1	CASSSGTAYTEAFF	TGCGCCAGCAGCAGCGGGACAGCTTACACTGAAGCTTTCTTT
TRBV12-3/TRBV12-4	few	TRBJ2-1	TRBD2	CASKTSGGLYNEQFF	TGTGCCAGCAAAACTAGCGGGGGGTTGTACAATGAGCAGTTCTTC
TRBV4-1	.	TRBJ2-6	.	CASSQDGSGANVLTF	TGCGCCAGCAGCCAAGACGGCTCTGGGGCCAACGTCCTGACTTTC
TRBV20-1	few	TRBJ1-2	TRBD1	CSLFLTGTEDYGYTF	TGCAGTCTATTTCTGACCGGGACAGAAGACTATGGCTACACCTTC
TRBV10-3	few	TRBJ2-5	.	CAISKTKTVQETQYF	TGTGCCATCAGTAAAACCAAGACAGTCCAAGAGACCCAGTACTTC
TRBV13	few	TRBJ2-5	TRBD1	CASSHRDRQEAQYF	TGTGCCAGCAGCCACCGGGACAGGCAAGAGGCCCAGTACTTC
TRBV6-5	.	TRBJ1-2	.	CASSYSRGGDYGYTF	TGTGCCAGCAGTTACTCCAGGGGAGGGGACTATGGCTACACCTTC
TRBV20-1	.	TRBJ2-1	TRBD1	CSAAGQGLYNEQFF	TGCAGTGCCGCCGGACAGGGCCTTTACAATGAGCAGTTCTTC
TRBV20-1	.	TRBJ2-2	.	CSARPGAGELFF	TGCAGTGCTAGGCCCGGGGCCGGGGAGCTGTTTTTT
TRBV25-1	few	TRBJ2-5	.	CASSEWAGEKETQYF	TGTGCCAGCAGTGAATGGGCAGGGGAGAAAGAGACCCAGTACTTC